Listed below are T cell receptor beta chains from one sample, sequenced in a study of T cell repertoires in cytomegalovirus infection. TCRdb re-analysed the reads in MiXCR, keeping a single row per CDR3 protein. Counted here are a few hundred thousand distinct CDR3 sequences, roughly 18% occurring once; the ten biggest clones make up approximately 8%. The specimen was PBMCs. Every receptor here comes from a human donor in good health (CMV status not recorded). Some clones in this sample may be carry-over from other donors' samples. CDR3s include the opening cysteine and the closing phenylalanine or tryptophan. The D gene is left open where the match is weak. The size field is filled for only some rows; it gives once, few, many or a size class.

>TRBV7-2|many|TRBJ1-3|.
TGTGCCAGCAGCTTATATGCAGCCGACATATATTTT
CASSLYAADIYF
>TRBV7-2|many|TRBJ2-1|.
TGTGCCAGCAGCTTATATTTACTACCAGAGCAGTTCTTC
CASSLYLLPEQFF
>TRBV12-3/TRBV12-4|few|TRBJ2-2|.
TGTGCCAGCCGGAACACCGGGGAGCTGTTTTTT
CASRNTGELFF
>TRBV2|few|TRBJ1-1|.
TGTGCCAGCAGTGAGCTGGTAAAGACTGAAGCTTTCTTT
CASSELVKTEAFF
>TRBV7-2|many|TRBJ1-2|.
TGTGCCAGCAGCCCCTACCAAGCTAACTATGGCTACACCTTC
CASSPYQANYGYTF
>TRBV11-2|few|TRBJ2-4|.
TGTGCCAGCAGCTTAGTCAAAAACATTCAGTACTTC
CASSLVKNIQYF
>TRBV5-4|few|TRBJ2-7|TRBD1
TGTGCCAGCGGAAAGGGACAGGGGCTCTACGAGCAGTACTTC
CASGKGQGLYEQYF
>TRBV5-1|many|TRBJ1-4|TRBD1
TGCGCCAGCAGCCAGGGGGCAACTAATGAAAAACTGTTTTTT
CASSQGATNEKLFF
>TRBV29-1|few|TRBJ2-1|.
TGCAGCGTTGTTCCCACGAAGGGGTTGGGTGAGCAGTTCTTC
CSVVPTKGLGEQFF
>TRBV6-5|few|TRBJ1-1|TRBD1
TGTGCCAGCACCCGGACAGGGGGTTTGGATACTGAAGCTTTCTTT
CASTRTGGLDTEAFF
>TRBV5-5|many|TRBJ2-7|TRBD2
TGTGCCAGCAGCGCGCTACTAGCGGGCTACGAGCAGTACTTC
CASSALLAGYEQYF
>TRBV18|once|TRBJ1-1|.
TGTGCCAGCTCACCCGACCCCCCCTTTGAAGCTTTCTTT
CASSPDPPFEAFF
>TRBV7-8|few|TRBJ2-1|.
TGTGCCAGCAGCTTAGTCCCCGGAGACCCACCCGCCTACAATGAGCAGTTCTTC
CASSLVPGDPPAYNEQFF
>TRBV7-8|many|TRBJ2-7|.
TGTGCCAGCAGCTTAGATGGGTGGGAGCAGTACTTC
CASSLDGWEQYF
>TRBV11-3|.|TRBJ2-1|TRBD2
TGTGCCAGCAGCTTGGGCGGGAGAGGCTACAATGAGCAGTTCTTC
CASSLGGRGYNEQFF
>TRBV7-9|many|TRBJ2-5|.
TGTGCCAGCAGCTTAGGAAAGACGACATACCAAGAGACCCAGTACTTC
CASSLGKTTYQETQYF
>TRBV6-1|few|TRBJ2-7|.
TGTGCCAGCGACTCCCTAGTCGGATACGAGCAGTACTTC
CASDSLVGYEQYF
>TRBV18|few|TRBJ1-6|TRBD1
TGTGCCAGCTCACCGGAGCAGGGGGCGAATAATTCACCCCTCCACTTT
CASSPEQGANNSPLHF
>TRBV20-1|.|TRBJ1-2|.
TGCAGTGCCCGGCCTAACTATGGCTACACCTTC
CSARPNYGYTF
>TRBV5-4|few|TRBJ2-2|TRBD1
TGTGCCAGCAGCAAAGGACAGGGGTCGAACACCGGGGAGCTGTTTTTT
CASSKGQGSNTGELFF
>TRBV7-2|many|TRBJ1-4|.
TGTGCCAGCAGCTTACGGGGGAGGGGTGAAAAACTGTTTTTT
CASSLRGRGEKLFF
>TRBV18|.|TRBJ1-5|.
TGTGCCAGCTCACTCAACAGTGATCAGCCCCAGCATTTT
CASSLNSDQPQHF
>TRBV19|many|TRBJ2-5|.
TGTGCCACCACCGCGGGGCTTCAAGAGACCCAGTACTTC
CATTAGLQETQYF
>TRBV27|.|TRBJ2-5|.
TGTGCCAGCACCCGACGGGGGACGGAATTCCTTCAAGAGACCCAGTACTTC
CASTRRGTEFLQETQYF
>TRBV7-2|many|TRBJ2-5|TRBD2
TGTGCCAGCAGCCACCCTCCCAGCGGGGGAGAGACCCAGTACTTC
CASSHPPSGGETQYF
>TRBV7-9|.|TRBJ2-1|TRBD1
TGTGCCAGCAGCCTCACAGGGGGGTTC
CASSLTGGF
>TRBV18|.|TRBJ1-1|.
TGTGCCAGCTCACCTACGGACCGGTCGAACACTGAAGCTTTCTTT
CASSPTDRSNTEAFF
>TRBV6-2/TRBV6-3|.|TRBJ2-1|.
TGTGCCAGCAGTTACCGTCACGGGACTGGGGTGTTCTTC
CASSYRHGTGVFF
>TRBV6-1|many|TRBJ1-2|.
TGTGCCAGCAGTGAATCGGTCAATTACTATGGCTACACCTTC
CASSESVNYYGYTF
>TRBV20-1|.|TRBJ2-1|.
TGCAGTGCTGACTACGGCTACAATGAGCAGTTCTTC
CSADYGYNEQFF
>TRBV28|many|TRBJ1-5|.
TGTGCCAGCAGTTACCTCAATCAGCCCCAGCATTTT
CASSYLNQPQHF
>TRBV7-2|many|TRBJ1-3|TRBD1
TGTGCCAGCAGCTCCACCCCAGGGGGCTCTGGAAACACCATATATTTT
CASSSTPGGSGNTIYF
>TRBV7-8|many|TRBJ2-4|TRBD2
TGTGCCAGCAGCACGAGACTAGCGGGTCCTTATAGGAGGGCCAAAAACATTCAGTACTTC
CASSTRLAGPYRRAKNIQYF
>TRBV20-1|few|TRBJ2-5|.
TGCAGTGCCTCGGACCGGCTGAAAGAGACCCAGTACTTC
CSASDRLKETQYF
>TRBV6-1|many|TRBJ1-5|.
TGTGCCAGCAGTCGGGGGGGCGCCGGCAATCAGCCCCAGCATTTT
CASSRGGAGNQPQHF
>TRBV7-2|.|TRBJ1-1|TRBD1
TGTGCCAGCAGCCCGACAGGGTTTTTCACTGAAGCTTTCTTT
CASSPTGFFTEAFF
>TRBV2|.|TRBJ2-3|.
TGTGCCAGCAGTGAGGGGAGCGGCCGCAGCACAGATACGCAGTATTTT
CASSEGSGRSTDTQYF
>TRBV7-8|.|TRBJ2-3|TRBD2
TGTGCCAGCAGCTTAGGAGTGCGGGGGGACTCAAATACGCAGTATTTT
CASSLGVRGDSNTQYF
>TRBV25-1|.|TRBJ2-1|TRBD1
TGTGCCAGCAGTTCCCGGGACAGGACCTACAATGAGCAGTTCTTC
CASSSRDRTYNEQFF
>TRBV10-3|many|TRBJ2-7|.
TGTGCCATCAGTGACTGGGACGAGCAGTACTTC
CAISDWDEQYF
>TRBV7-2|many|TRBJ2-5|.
TGTGCCAGCAGCTTAGGAGGGGGTCAAGAGACCCAGTACTTC
CASSLGGGQETQYF
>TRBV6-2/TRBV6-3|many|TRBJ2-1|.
TGTGCCAGCAGTTACGACTTACGGGGGACCAATGAGCAGTTCTTC
CASSYDLRGTNEQFF
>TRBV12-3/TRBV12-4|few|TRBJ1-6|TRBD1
TGTGCCAGCAGTGTCGGGACAGCCCATTCACCCCTCCACTTT
CASSVGTAHSPLHF
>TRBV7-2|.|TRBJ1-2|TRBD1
TGTGCCAGCAGCTTGCAGGGGGCCCACTATGGCTACACCTTC
CASSLQGAHYGYTF
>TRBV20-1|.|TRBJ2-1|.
TGCAGTGCTAGTAGGTCCACGAATGAGCAGTTCTTC
CSASRSTNEQFF
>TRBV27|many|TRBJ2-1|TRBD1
TGTGCCAGCAGTTACGACAGGGGGATCTACAATGAGCAGTTCTTC
CASSYDRGIYNEQFF
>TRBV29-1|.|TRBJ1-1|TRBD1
TGCAGCGTGGACAGGGGGAACACTGAAGCTTTCTTT
CSVDRGNTEAFF
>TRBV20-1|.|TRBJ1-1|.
TGCAGTGCTCGAAGGGGGGCGAACACTGAAGCTTTCTTT
CSARRGANTEAFF
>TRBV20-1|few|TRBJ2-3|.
TGCAGTGCTAGAGTGGACCCCGGGAGAAGAAGCACAGATACGCAGTATTTT
CSARVDPGRRSTDTQYF
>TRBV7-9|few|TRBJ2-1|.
TGTGCCAGCAGCCCCCGCCAGCGCCCGATGGGGAATGAGCAGTTCTTC
CASSPRQRPMGNEQFF
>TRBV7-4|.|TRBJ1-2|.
TGTGCCAGCAGCCCAAGTCATAGTGGCTACACCTTC
CASSPSHSGYTF
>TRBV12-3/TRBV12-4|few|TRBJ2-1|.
TGTGCCAGCAGGGCGGGTAGTGGCCGCTCCTACAATGAGCAGTTCTTC
CASRAGSGRSYNEQFF